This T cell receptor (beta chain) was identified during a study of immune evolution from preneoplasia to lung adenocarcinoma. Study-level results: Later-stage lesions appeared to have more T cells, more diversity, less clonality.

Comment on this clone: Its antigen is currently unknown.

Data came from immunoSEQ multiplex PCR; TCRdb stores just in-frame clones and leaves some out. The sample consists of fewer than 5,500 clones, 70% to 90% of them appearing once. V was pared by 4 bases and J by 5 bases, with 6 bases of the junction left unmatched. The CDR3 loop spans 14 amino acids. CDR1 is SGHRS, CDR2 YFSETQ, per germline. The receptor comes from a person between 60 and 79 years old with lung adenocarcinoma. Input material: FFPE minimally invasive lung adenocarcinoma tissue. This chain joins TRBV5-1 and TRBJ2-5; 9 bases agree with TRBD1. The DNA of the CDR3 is TGCGCCAGCAGCCCCGACAGGGGGGGGGAGACCCAGTACTTC. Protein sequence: CASSPDRGGETQYF.